The sequence of this TCR beta chain was determined in a study of identical twins. Study-wide findings and caveats: Findings depended on cross-sectional statistics rather than tracking the same donors. Out-of-frame alpha sequences common to twins were enriched for low generation probability.

In the case of this clonotype: Its antigen is currently unknown.

Each CDR3 protein is one row after TCRdb ran MiXCR on the 5' RACE reads. The sample yields about 240,000 distinct CDR3 sequences, roughly 13% seen once. The CDR3 is 16 residues long. V was pared by 6 bases and J by 6 bases, with 14 bases of the junction left unmatched. Germline lookup yields CDR1 KGHDR and CDR2 SFDVKD. These data also formed part of another study, on yellow fever vaccine responses in identical twins.

The chain recombines TRBV24-1 with TRBJ1-1; TRBD1 aligns across 8 bases. The TCR was taken from a woman aged 18-29 years in good health. Input material: memory (CD45RO+) T cells sorted from blood. This CDR3 reads CATSCLRGRAIAEAFF. The CDR3 DNA follows: TGTGCCACCAGTTGTCTCAGGGGGCGAGCGATCGCTGAAGCTTTCTTT.